This T cell receptor (beta chain) was sequenced for a study of regulatory T cells in long-lasting Graves disease. Study-wide results and caveats: Clonotypes that were public and shared totalled fewer than 3,500 in persistent patients versus over 800 in new patients.

The CDR3 length is 17 residues. CDR1 and CDR2 from the germline V gene are SGHAT and FQNNGV. Stated time point: newly diagnosed GD, antithyroid drugs for less than 3 months. PBMCs provided the RNA from which the TCR library was made. In regard to this clonotype: Its antigen is not known. One end of the junction fails to match germline, which may point to a read error.

Assembly of TCR beta libraries relied on iRepertoire HTBI primers together with Arm-PCR of CDR3 regions. In TCRdb, the multiplex PCR reads were re-called with MiXCR into one record per CDR3 protein. This table has about 620,000 distinct CDR3 sequences, roughly 15% appearing once. The same sample was also studied in work on T cells in Graves' hyperthyroidism and ophthalmopathy. Per that paper: An initial round of RT-PCR targeting the TCR CDR3 relied on the HTBI primer set.

The clonotype originates from a woman younger than 45 with Graves disease. The sequencing used peripheral blood mononuclear cells (PBMCs), collected at new diagnosis, from a patient treated with antithyroid drugs. The chain links TRBV11-2 to TRBJ1-4; D call uncertain. The CDR3 bases are TGTGCCAGCAGCTTAAAGGCAGGATTTGCAACTAATGAAAAGCTGTTTTTT. Protein sequence: CASSLKAGFATNEKLFF.